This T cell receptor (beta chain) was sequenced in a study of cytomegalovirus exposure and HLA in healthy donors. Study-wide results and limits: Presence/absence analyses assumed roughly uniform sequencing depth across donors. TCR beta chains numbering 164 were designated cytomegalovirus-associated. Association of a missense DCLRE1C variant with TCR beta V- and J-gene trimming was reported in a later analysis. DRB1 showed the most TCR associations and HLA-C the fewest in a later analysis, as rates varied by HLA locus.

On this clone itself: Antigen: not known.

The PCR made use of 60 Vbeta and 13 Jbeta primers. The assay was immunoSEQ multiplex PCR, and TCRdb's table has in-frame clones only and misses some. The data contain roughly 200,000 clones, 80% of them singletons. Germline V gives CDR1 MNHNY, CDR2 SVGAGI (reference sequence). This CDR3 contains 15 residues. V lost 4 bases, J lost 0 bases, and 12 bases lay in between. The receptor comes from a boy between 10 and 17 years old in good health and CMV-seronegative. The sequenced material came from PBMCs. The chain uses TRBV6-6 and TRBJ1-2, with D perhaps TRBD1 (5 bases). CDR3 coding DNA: TGTGCCAGCAGTTTGTCGACAGCCTCTAACTATGGCTACACCTTC. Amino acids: CASSLSTASNYGYTF.